This T cell receptor beta chain was sequenced during a study of blood T cell repertoires in COVID-19. Study background: Acute-phase and convalescent COVID-19 samples originated in the United States, Italy and Spain. Sources were T cells, B-cell-depleted T cells, or PBMCs; the material itself was cDNA or gDNA.

TCRdb's table, derived via immunoSEQ multiplex PCR, lists solely in-frame clones and lacks some. The sample shows some 140,000 clones, about 86% of them seen only once. V was clipped by 4 bases and J by 4 bases, with 13 bases between them. Germline V gene lookup returns CDR1 MNHEY and CDR2 SMNVEV (reference sequence). This CDR3 has 15 amino acids. The sequenced sample consisted of peripheral blood. This receptor was taken from a woman aged 80 or over with acute or convalescent COVID-19. The J gene is TRBJ1-4, the V gene TRBV27; D unclear. CDR3 sequence reads: CASSSRGLYNEKLFF. The CDR3 nucleotides are TGTGCCAGCAGTTCCCGCGGGCTATATAATGAAAAACTGTTTTTT.